This is a list of T cell receptor beta chains from one sample in a study of T cell responses to AZD1222 COVID-19 vaccine. Sequencing used immunoSEQ multiplex PCR; TCRdb keeps in-frame clones, though not all of them. The sample carries some 120,000 clones, 90% to 95% recorded once. Sequenced material: peripheral blood, taken on day 0 of AZD1222 vaccination. The receptors originated from an adult in good health. Each CDR3 is given without its conserved first and last residue.

TRBJ1-1 | TRBV19 | ASSITFRDSRQDTEAF
TRBJ2-2 | TRBV7-2 | ASSLTGSGELF
TRBJ2-6 | TRBV3-1/TRBV3-2 | ASSLGSGANVLT
TRBJ2-1 | TRBV5-1 | ASSLERNYNEQF
TRBJ2-7 | TRBV28 | ASAPPGQGAGEQY
TRBJ1-6 | TRBV27 | ASTPGATSYNSPLH
TRBJ2-3 | TRBV29-1 | SAKRDRATDTQY
TRBJ2-2 | TRBV18 | ASSPIEPGELF
TRBJ2-3 | TRBV30 | AWSDRGDTQY
TRBJ2-5 | TRBV16 | ASSQFPSGTLQETQY
TRBJ2-1 | TRBV6-5 | ASSYLGEQF
TRBJ1-1 | TRBV10-2 | ASNPQTPAGTEAF
TRBJ2-1 | TRBV3-1/TRBV3-2 | ASSQVRGGRALDEQF
TRBJ2-5 | TRBV14 | ASSQGWTSGPIGETQY
TRBJ1-1 | TRBV6-2/TRBV6-3 | ASSFRNTEAF
TRBJ1-2 | TRBV19 | ASTSGRGAFYGYT
TRBJ1-5 | TRBV5-6 | ASSKDRGFNQPQH
TRBJ1-2 | TRBV5-6 | ASSPPLGDYGYT
TRBJ2-7 | TRBV28 | ASSSGYEQY
TRBJ1-2 | TRBV5-6 | ASSLRVLGHGYT
TRBJ2-1 | TRBV11-3 | ASSLGNSFYNEQF
TRBJ1-6 | TRBV13 | ASSLGLGSPLH
TRBJ1-1 | TRBV7-8 | ASSRGQGQNTEAF
TRBJ1-4 | TRBV5-5 | ASSLGAEREKLF
TRBJ1-5 | TRBV19 | ASSIRGNYNQPQH
TRBJ1-5 | TRBV7-2 | ASSSVQGHGGNQPQH